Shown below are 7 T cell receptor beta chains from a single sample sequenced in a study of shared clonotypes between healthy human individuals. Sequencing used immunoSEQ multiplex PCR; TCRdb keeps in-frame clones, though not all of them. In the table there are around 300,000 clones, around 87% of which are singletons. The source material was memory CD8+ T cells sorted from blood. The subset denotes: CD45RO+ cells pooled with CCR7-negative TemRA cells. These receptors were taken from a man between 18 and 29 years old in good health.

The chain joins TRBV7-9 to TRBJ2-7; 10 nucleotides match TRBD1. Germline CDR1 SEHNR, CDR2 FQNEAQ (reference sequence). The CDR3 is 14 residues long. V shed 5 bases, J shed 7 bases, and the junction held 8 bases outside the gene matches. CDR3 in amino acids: CASSLGLGQGEQYF. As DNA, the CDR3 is TGTGCCAGCAGCCTCGGGTTGGGACAGGGGGAGCAGTACTTC.

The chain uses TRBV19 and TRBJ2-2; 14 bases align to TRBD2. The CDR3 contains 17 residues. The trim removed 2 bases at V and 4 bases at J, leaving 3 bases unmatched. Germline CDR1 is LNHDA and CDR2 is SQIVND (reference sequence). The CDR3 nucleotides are TGTGCCAGTAGTATAATAGGACTAGCGGGGGGCACCGGGGAGCTGTTTTTT. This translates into CASSIIGLAGGTGELFF.

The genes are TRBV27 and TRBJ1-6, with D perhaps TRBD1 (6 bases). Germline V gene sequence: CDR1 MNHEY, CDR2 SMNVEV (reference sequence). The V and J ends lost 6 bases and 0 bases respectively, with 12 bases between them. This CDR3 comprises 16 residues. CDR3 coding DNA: TGTGCCAGCAGCCAGAGACAGGTCTCCTATAATTCACCCCTCCACTTT. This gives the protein CASSQRQVSYNSPLHF.

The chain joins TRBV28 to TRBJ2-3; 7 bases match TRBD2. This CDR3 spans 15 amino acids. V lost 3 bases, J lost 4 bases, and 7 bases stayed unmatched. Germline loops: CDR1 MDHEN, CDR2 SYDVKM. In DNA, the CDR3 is TGTGCCAGCAGTTTGGGGATCAGCGGGGCAGATACGCAGTATTTT. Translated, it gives CASSLGISGADTQYF.

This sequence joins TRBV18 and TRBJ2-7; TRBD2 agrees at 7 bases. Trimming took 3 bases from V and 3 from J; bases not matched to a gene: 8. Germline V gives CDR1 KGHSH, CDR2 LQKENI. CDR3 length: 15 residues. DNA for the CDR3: TGTGCCAGCTCACCTGAGCCGGGGGGTTACTACGAGCAGTACTTC. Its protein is CASSPEPGGYYEQYF. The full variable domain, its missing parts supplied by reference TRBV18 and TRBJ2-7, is NAGVMQNPRHLVRRRGQEARLRCSPMKGHSHVYWYRQLPEEGLKFMVYLQKENIIDESGMPKERFSAEFPKEGPSILRIQQVVRGDSAAYFCASSPEPGGYYEQYFGPGTRLTVT.

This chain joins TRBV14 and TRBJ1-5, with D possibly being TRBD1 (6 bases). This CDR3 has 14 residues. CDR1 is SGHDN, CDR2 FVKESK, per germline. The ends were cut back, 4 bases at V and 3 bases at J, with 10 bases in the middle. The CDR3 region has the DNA TGTGCCAGCAGCCTACAGGGACCCAATCAGCCCCAGCATTTT. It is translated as CASSLQGPNQPQHF.

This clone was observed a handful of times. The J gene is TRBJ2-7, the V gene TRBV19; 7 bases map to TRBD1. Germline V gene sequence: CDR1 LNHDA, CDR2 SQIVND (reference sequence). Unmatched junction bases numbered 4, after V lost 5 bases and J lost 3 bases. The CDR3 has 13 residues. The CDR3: CASSVGQFYEQYF. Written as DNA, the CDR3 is TGTGCCAGTAGTGTGGGACAGTTCTACGAGCAGTACTTC.